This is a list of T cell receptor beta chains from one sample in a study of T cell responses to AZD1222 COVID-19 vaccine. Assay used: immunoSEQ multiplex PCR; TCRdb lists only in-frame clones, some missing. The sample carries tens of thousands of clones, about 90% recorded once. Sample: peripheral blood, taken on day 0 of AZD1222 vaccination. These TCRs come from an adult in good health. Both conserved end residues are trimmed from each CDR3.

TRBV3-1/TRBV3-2 ASSHGDQPQH
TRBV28 ASSIRVQPQH
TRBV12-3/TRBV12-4 ASSLSGSYGYT
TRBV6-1 ASSEGGRLGDTQY
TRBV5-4 ASSFGDKLNYGYT
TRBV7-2 ASSLASAGNQPQH
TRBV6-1 ASSEEILTSAGTGKYNEQF
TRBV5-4 ASSSAGLAGPYEQY
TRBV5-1 ASREGSIANYGYT
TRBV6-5 ASTFFRGQETQY
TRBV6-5 ASSYSINTAGAEAF
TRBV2 ASRTGERGYT
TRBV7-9 ASSRDLSGNTIY
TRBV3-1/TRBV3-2 ASSRTGTDEKLF
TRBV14 ASNWGNTEAF
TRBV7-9 ASSSYGQGTGYGYT
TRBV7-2 ASSLTGGAGNQPQH
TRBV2 ASRDGFNQPQH
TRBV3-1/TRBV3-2 ASSPGTGRQPQH
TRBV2 ASSGQGGAQPQH
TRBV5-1 ASSQQGSDTEAF
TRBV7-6 ASSLEGDTGELF
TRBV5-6 ASSLGPGARTEAF
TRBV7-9 ASSSTTGTYEQY
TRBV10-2 ASSGEQLGGNTIY
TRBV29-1 SVGDISTEAF
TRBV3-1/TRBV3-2 ASTHRDSRTPLH
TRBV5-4 ASSGSGRASEQY
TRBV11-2 ASSKTGQYNSPLH
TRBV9 ASSAKTSGGDTQY
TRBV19 ASSMGQGAVPDTQY